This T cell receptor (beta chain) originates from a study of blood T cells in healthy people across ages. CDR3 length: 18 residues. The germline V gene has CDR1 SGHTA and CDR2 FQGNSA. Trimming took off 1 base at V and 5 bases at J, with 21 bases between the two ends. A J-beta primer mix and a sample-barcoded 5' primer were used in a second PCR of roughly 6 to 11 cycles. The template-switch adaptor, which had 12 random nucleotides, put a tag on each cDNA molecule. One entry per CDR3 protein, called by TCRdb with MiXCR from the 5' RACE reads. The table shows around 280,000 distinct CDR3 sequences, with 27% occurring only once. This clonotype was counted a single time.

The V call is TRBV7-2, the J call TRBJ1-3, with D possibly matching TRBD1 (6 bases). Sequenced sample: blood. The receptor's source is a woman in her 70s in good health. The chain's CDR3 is CASSLGTGYHGSRNTIYF. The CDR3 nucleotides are TGTGCCAGCAGCTTAGGAACAGGGTACCATGGGTCGAGAAACACCATATATTTT.